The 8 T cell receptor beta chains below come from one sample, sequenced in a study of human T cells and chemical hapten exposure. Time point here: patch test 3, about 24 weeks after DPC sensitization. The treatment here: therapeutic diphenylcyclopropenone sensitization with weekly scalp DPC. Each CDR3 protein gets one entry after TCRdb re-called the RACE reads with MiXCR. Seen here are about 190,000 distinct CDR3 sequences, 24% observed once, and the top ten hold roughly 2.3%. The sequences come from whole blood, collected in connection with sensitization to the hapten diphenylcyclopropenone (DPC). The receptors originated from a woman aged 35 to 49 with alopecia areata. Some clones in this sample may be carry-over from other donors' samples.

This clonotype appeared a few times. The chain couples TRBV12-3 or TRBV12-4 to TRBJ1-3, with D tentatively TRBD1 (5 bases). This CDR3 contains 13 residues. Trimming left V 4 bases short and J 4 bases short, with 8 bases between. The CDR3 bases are TGTGCCAGCAGTTCATACAGGGGAAACACCATATATTTT. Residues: CASSSYRGNTIYF.

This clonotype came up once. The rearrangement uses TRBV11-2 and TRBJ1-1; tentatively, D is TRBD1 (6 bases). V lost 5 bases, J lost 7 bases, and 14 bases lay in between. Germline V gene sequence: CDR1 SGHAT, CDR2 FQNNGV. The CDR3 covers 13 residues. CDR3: CASSPGTPYEAFF. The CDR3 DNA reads TGTGCCAGCAGCCCCGGGACACCCTATGAAGCTTTCTTT.

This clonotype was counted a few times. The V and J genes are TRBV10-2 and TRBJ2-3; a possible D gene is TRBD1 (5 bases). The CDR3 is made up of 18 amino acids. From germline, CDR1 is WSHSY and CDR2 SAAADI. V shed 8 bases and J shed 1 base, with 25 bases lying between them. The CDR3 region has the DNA TGCGCCAGCGGAAGGGGTTGGTTTCAGTCCGACGGCACAGATACGCAGTATTTT. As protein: CASGRGWFQSDGTDTQYF.

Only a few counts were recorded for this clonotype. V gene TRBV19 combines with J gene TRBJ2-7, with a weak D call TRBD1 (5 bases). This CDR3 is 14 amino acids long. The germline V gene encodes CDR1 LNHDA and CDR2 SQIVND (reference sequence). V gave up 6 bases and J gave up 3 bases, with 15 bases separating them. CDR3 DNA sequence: TGTGCCAGTAGCCCAAATGGGGCAGTCTACGAGCAGTACTTC. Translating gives CASSPNGAVYEQYF.

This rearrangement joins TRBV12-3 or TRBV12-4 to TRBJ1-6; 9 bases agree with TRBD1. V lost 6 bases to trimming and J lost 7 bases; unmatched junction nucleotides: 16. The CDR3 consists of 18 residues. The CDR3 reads CASSRGGQGNLGNSPLHF. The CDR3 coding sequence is TGTGCCAGCAGCCGAGGGGGACAGGGCAACCTAGGGAATTCACCCCTCCACTTT.

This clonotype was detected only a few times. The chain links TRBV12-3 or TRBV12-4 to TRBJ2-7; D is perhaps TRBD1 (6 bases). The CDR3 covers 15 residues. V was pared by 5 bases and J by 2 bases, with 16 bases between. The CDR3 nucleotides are TGTGCCAGCAGTCGTACTGACAGGTCGACCTACGAGCAGTACTTC. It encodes CASSRTDRSTYEQYF.

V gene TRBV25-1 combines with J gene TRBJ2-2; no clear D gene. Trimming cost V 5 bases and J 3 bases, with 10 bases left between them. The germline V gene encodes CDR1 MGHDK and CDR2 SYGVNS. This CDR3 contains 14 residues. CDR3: CASSSVPDTGELFF. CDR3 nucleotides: TGTGCCAGCAGTAGCGTCCCGGACACCGGGGAGCTGTTTTTT.

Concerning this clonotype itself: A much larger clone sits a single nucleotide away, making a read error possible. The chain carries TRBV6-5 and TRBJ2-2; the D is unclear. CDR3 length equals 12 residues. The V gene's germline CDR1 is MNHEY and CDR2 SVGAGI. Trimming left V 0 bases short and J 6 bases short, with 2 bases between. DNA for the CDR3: TGTGCCAGCAGTTACTCGGCCGGGGAGCTGTTTTTT. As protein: CASSYSAGELFF.